This T cell receptor (beta chain) is drawn from a study of cytomegalovirus exposure and HLA in healthy donors. The study ran its PCR with 60 Vbeta and 13 Jbeta primers. The method was immunoSEQ multiplex PCR; TCRdb's version includes in-frame clones alone and lacks a portion of them. Of fewer than 200,000 clones listed, approximately 81% are singletons. Notes on the study in general: Excluded: some indistinguishable V segments such as TRBV6-2 and TRBV6-3. The study flagged 150 to 200 TCR beta chains as cytomegalovirus-associated.

The CDR3 has 15 amino acids. Trimming cost V 10 bases and J 4 bases; bases outside gene matches: 12. Per germline, CDR1 MNHNS and CDR2 SASEGT. Comment on this clone: Antigen: not known.

This TCR was sampled from a woman between 18 and 30 years old in good health and CMV-seronegative. The chain couples TRBV6-1 to TRBJ2-3; 9 bases map to TRBD1. Source material: PBMCs. The CDR3 bases are TGTGCCACAAGGACCGGGACAGGGTCCCCAGATACGCAGTATTTT. As protein: CATRTGTGSPDTQYF.